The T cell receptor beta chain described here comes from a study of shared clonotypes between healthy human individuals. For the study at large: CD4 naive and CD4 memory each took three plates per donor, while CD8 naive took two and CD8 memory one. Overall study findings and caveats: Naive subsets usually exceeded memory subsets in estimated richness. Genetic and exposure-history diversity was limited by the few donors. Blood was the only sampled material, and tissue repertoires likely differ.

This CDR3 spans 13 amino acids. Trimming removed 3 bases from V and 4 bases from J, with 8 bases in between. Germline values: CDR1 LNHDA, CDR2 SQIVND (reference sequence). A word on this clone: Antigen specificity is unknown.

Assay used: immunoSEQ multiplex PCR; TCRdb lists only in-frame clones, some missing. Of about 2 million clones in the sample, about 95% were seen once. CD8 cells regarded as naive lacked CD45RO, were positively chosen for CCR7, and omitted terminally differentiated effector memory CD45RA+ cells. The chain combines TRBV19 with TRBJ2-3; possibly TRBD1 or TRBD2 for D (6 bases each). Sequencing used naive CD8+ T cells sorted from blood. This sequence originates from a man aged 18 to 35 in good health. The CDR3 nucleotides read TGTGCCAGTAGTATGGGGGGCCCAGATACGCAGTATTTT. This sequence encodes CASSMGGPDTQYF.